A single sample is the source of the 28 T cell receptor beta chains below, sequenced in a study of T cell repertoires in cytomegalovirus infection. Via MiXCR, TCRdb re-called the reads, giving one row per CDR3 protein. This table has some 100,000 distinct CDR3 sequences, 23% appearing once. Sequencing used CD8+ T cells from PBMCs. The receptors shown here come from a human donor in good health (CMV status not recorded). Some clones in this sample may be carry-over from other donors' samples.

The chain couples TRBV30 to TRBJ1-5; D ambiguous. The CDR3 loop spans 13 amino acids. The germline V gene has CDR1 GTSNPN and CDR2 SVGIG (reference sequence). Trimming cost V 2 bases and J 2 bases, with 7 bases left between them. In DNA form, the CDR3 reads TGTGCCTGGAGTACGGCAGGCAATCAGCCCCAGCATTTT. Translating gives CAWSTAGNQPQHF.

This clonotype was seen only a few times. The rearrangement uses TRBV27 and TRBJ1-3; D uncertain. The CDR3 is 14 amino acids. With 6 bases removed from V and 0 bases from J, the gap between germline ends came to 9 bases. Germline CDR1 reads MNHEY; CDR2 reads SMNVEV (reference sequence). CDR3 in amino acids: CASSDGISGNTIYF. In DNA, the CDR3 is TGTGCCAGCAGCGACGGGATCTCTGGAAACACCATATATTTT.

The table lists this clonotype with many counts. V is TRBV12-3 or TRBV12-4 and J is TRBJ1-2, with 9 bases matching TRBD1. Germline trimming cut 6 bases from V and 5 bases from J; bases unmatched to any gene: 7. The CDR3 extends over 14 amino acids. CDR3 residues: CASSLGTGRYGYTF. CDR3 nucleotide sequence: TGTGCCAGCAGCCTAGGGACAGGGCGGTATGGCTACACCTTC.

This clonotype was seen a handful of times. This rearrangement joins TRBV5-1 to TRBJ1-1, with D perhaps matching TRBD1 (6 bases). The CDR3 consists of 16 residues. Germline CDR1 SGHRS, CDR2 YFSETQ. The V end was cut by 4 bases, the J end by 2 bases, with 18 bases between. CDR3 in DNA: TGCGCCAGCAGCCTCCCCCCTGGGACAAGCAACACTGAAGCTTTCTTT. It specifies CASSLPPGTSNTEAFF.

The chain is built from TRBV20-1 and TRBJ2-5; TRBD2 matches at 15 bases. The trim removed 6 bases at V and 4 bases at J, leaving 9 bases unmatched. The CDR3 covers 16 residues. In germline, CDR1 is DFQATT, CDR2 SNEGSKA (reference sequence). The CDR3 spells CSANGGGLAGGETQYF. The CDR3 DNA follows: TGCAGTGCAAACGGGGGGGGACTAGCGGGAGGAGAGACCCAGTACTTC.

This sequence joins TRBV20-1 and TRBJ2-2; 7 nucleotides match TRBD2. Germline loops: CDR1 DFQATT, CDR2 SNEGSKA (reference sequence). The CDR3 runs 15 residues. The junction had 6 bases not matched to a gene; V was cut back by 0 bases and J by 5 bases. The CDR3 nucleotides read TGCAGTGCTAGAGATCGCGGGAGAGGGACCGGGGAGCTGTTTTTT. Translated: CSARDRGRGTGELFF.

This clonotype appeared a single time. This could be a read error, since a much larger clone is one nucleotide away. The chain is built from TRBV15 and TRBJ1-2; TRBD1 matches 11 bases. The CDR3 is made up of 14 amino acids. The germline gives CDR1 LNHNV, CDR2 YYDKDF (reference sequence). This CDR3 reads CATTEDRGHYSYTF. Here the CDR3 DNA reads TGTGCCACAACCGAGGACAGGGGGCACTATAGCTACACCTTC.

CDR3 DNA sequence: TGCAGCGTTGCGTCGACAGGCAATCAGCCCCAGCATTTT. It is translated as CSVASTGNQPQHF. This chain uses TRBV29-1 with TRBJ1-5; D possibly corresponds to TRBD1 (5 bases). In germline, CDR1 is SQVTM, CDR2 ANQGSEA. Trimming pared 4 bases from V and 2 bases from J, leaving 9 bases between. The CDR3 is 13 amino acids. The full variable domain, in which reference TRBV29-1 and TRBJ1-5 provide the parts outside the CDR3, is SAVISQKPSRDICQRGTSLTIQCQVDSQVTMMFWYRQQPGQSLTLIATANQGSEATYESGFVIDKFPISRPNLTFSTLTVSNMSPEDSSIYLCSVASTGNQPQHFGDGTRLSIL.

This clonotype was observed a few times. V usage is TRBV10-2 and J usage is TRBJ1-1; D possibly corresponds to TRBD1 (5 bases). CDR3 length: 13 amino acids. CDR1 is WSHSY and CDR2 is SAAADI in the germline V gene. Deletions cut 2 bases from V and 5 bases from J, with 9 bases between. In DNA, the CDR3 is TGCGCCAGCAGTGAGGCCTGGGGGACTGAAGCTTTCTTT. Its protein product is CASSEAWGTEAFF.

The chain employs TRBV27 and TRBJ1-1; D uncertain. Germline assignment: CDR1 MNHEY and CDR2 SMNVEV (reference sequence). Trimming shortened V by 2 bases and J by 7 bases, and 11 bases separated the two germline ends. This CDR3 has 13 residues. CDR3 DNA sequence: TGTGCCAGCAGTTTACTCGAAGGAGGTGAAGCTTTCTTT. Residues: CASSLLEGGEAFF.

V usage is TRBV28 and J usage is TRBJ1-1; D is possibly TRBD1 (5 bases). The CDR3 has 14 amino acids. V lost 4 bases and J 5 bases, leaving 14 bases between the germline ends. Per the germline V gene, CDR1 is MDHEN and CDR2 is SYDVKM. This CDR3 reads CASSSAQGRTEAFF. CDR3 DNA: TGTGCCAGCAGTTCCGCGCAGGGTAGAACTGAAGCTTTCTTT.

This clonotype showed up just once. J is TRBJ2-2 and V is TRBV2; D not certain. Per the germline V gene, CDR1 is SNHLY and CDR2 is FYNNEI. V was pared by 4 bases and J by 5 bases, with 5 bases between. This CDR3 comprises 12 residues. The CDR3 spells CASSGGTGELFF. Written as DNA, the CDR3 is TGTGCCAGCAGTGGGGGAACCGGGGAGCTGTTTTTT.

This clonotype was picked up many times. The V and J genes are TRBV7-2 and TRBJ2-2; D not resolved. CDR1 SGHTA and CDR2 FQGNSA come from the germline V gene. V was pared by 8 bases and J by 6 bases, with 10 bases between. The CDR3 runs 12 residues. The CDR3 coding sequence is TGTGCCAGCCTTACTTCCGCCGGGGAGCTGTTTTTT. It yields the protein CASLTSAGELFF.

For this clonotype: A read error is possible here, since a much larger clone lies one base away. The rearrangement links TRBV7-8 to TRBJ2-5; 7 bases fit TRBD1. J was trimmed by 5 bases and V by 6 bases; bases with no gene match: 12. This CDR3 spans 15 amino acids. Germline V gives CDR1 SGHVS, CDR2 FQNEAQ. The CDR3 loop is CASRPGTEGLETQYF. The CDR3 bases are TGTGCCAGCAGGCCCGGGACAGAGGGCCTGGAGACCCAGTACTTC.

This clonotype was picked up many times. The chain uses TRBV7-9 and TRBJ2-7; tentative D call: TRBD1 (6 bases). The germline V gene has CDR1 SEHNR and CDR2 FQNEAQ (reference sequence). The germline V and J ends were trimmed by 3 bases and 0 bases, with 12 bases remaining between them. The length of the CDR3 is 15 residues. CDR3 sequence (DNA): TGTGCCAGCAGCTTTAACAGGGAAAGCTCCTACGAGCAGTACTTC. This gives the protein CASSFNRESSYEQYF.

The table lists this clonotype with a few counts. The chain carries TRBV19 and TRBJ2-5; 9 bases align to TRBD2. Germline V CDR1 and CDR2: LNHDA, SQIVND (reference sequence). CDR3 length: 14 amino acids. Trimming at V came to 4 bases and at J to 2 bases, leaving 2 bases not matched to a gene. CDR3 DNA: TGTGCCAGTAGTAGCGGGGGGGCTCAAGAGACCCAGTACTTC. Translated, it gives CASSSGGAQETQYF. The entire variable domain, with the rest obtained from reference TRBV19 and TRBJ2-5, is as follows: DGGITQSPKYLFRKEGQNVTLSCEQNLNHDAMYWYRQDPGQGLRLIYYSQIVNDFQKGDIAEGYSVSREKKESFPLTVTSAQKNPTAFYLCASSSGGAQETQYFGPGTRLLVL.

This rearrangement joins TRBV5-1 to TRBJ2-3, with D unclear. Deletions cut 0 bases from V and 6 bases from J, with 11 bases between. CDR3 length equals 14 residues. The V gene's germline CDR1 is SGHRS and CDR2 YFSETQ. The CDR3 here is CASSLEAPWDTQYF. The CDR3 bases are TGCGCCAGCAGCTTGGAGGCTCCTTGGGATACGCAGTATTTT.

V and J are TRBV6-6 and TRBJ2-1, with 8 bases lining up with TRBD2. The CDR3 covers 13 residues. The V gene end was trimmed by 11 bases and the J gene end by 7 bases; junction bases not matched to a gene: 10. The germline V gene encodes CDR1 MNHNY and CDR2 SVGAGI (reference sequence). This CDR3 reads CAGRGGSVNEQFF. CDR3 DNA sequence: TGTGCCGGACGGGGGGGATCCGTGAATGAGCAGTTCTTC.

This clonotype was recorded at least ten times. The chain links TRBV24-1 to TRBJ2-3; D might be TRBD2 (6 bases). The V gene's germline CDR1 is KGHDR and CDR2 SFDVKD. This CDR3 is built from 15 residues. Trimming removed 5 bases at V and 4 bases at J, with 15 bases between. The CDR3 reads CATSVPDGSSDTQYF. Here the CDR3 DNA reads TGTGCCACCAGTGTACCAGACGGGAGCTCAGATACGCAGTATTTT.

In this sample, this clonotype turned up many times. The CDR3: CASSLATYGYTF. The CDR3, as DNA: TGTGCCAGCAGCTTAGCCACCTATGGCTACACCTTC. The chain links TRBV7-8 to TRBJ1-2; D gene ambiguous. The CDR3 has 12 residues. Trimming shortened V by 0 bases and J by 4 bases, and 3 bases separated the two germline ends. Germline loops: CDR1 SGHVS, CDR2 FQNEAQ.

The rearrangement links TRBV27 to TRBJ2-7; D could derive from TRBD1 or TRBD2 (5 bases each). CDR3 length equals 15 residues. CDR1 is MNHEY, CDR2 SMNVEV, per germline (reference sequence). V shed 7 bases and J shed 3 bases, with 19 bases lying between them. The CDR3: CASKGRESPSYEQYF. The CDR3 nucleotides are TGTGCCAGCAAGGGCAGGGAGTCCCCTAGCTACGAGCAGTACTTC.

The chain uses TRBV6-2 or TRBV6-3 and TRBJ2-1; 9 nucleotides agree with TRBD2. V shed 7 bases and J 7 bases; nucleotides not matched to a gene: 8. The germline V gene has CDR1 MNHEY and CDR2 SVGEGT. This CDR3 has 14 residues. The DNA for the CDR3 is TGTGCCAGCAAATGGCTAGCGGGAATGAATGAGCAGTTCTTC. This translates into CASKWLAGMNEQFF.

The rearrangement joins TRBV3-1 to TRBJ2-1; D is uncertain. This CDR3 comprises 16 residues. CDR1 is LGHDT, CDR2 YNNKEL, per germline (reference sequence). Between the trimmed V and J ends, which lost 0 bases and 4 bases, there was a span of 13 bases. The CDR3 reads CASSQDTSLGYNEQFF. CDR3 DNA sequence: TGTGCCAGCAGCCAAGATACCAGCCTCGGATACAATGAGCAGTTCTTC.

The table lists this clonotype with a few counts. The rearrangement joins TRBV11-2 to TRBJ2-5; D tentatively fits TRBD1 or TRBD2 (5 bases each). The CDR3 is 15 residues long. Germline CDR1 is SGHAT and CDR2 is FQNNGV. Trimming removed 5 bases from V and 1 base from J, with 14 bases in between. For the CDR3, the DNA is TGTGCCAGCAGCCCGAGGGGTGTGATCCAAGAGACCCAGTACTTC. Translating gives CASSPRGVIQETQYF.

This clonotype came up many times. The genes are TRBV4-3 and TRBJ2-7; no clear D. CDR1 LGHNA and CDR2 YSLEER come from the germline V gene. The V gene lost 0 bases and the J gene lost 5 bases, with 20 bases spanning the gap. This CDR3 is 17 amino acids long. The CDR3, as DNA: TGCGCCAGCAGCCAAGATCGGGTTTCTGGGTTTCGTGACGAGCAGTACTTC. This gives the protein CASSQDRVSGFRDEQYF.

This clonotype was recorded once. V is TRBV12-3 or TRBV12-4 and J is TRBJ2-7; D is undetermined. V dropped 4 bases and J dropped 0 bases, with 4 bases sitting between them. CDR3 length equals 12 residues. The CDR3 DNA is TGTGCCAGCAGTTGGCACTCCTACGAGCAGTACTTC. Translating gives CASSWHSYEQYF.

This clonotype has at least ten counts. J is TRBJ2-7 and V is TRBV12-3 or TRBV12-4; 7 bases fit TRBD2. The CDR3 contains 16 residues. J was trimmed by 5 bases and V by 6 bases; bases with no gene match: 16. The CDR3 bases are TGTGCCAGCAGCTTCGGAAGCGGGAACCGGGCGGACGAGCAGTACTTC. Amino acids: CASSFGSGNRADEQYF.

This clonotype was observed a few times. V is TRBV6-1 and J is TRBJ1-4; D gene uncertain. V was pared by 4 bases and J by 3 bases, with 12 bases between. This CDR3 region has 15 residues. Germline V gene data show CDR1 as MNHNS and CDR2 as SASEGT. The CDR3 loop is CASSASRVANEKLFF. The CDR3 nucleotides read TGTGCCAGCAGTGCAAGTCGGGTAGCTAATGAAAAACTGTTTTTT.